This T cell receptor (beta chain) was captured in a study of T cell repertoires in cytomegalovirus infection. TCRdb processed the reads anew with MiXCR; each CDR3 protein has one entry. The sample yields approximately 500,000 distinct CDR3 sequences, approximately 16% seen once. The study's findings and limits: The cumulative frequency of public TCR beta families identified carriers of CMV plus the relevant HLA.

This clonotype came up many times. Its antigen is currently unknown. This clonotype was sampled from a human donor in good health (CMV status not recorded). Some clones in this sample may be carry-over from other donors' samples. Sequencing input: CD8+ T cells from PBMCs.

CDR3 region: CASSFVGPKGPNTEAFF. As DNA, the CDR3 is TGTGCCAGCAGTTTCGTGGGCCCGAAGGGCCCGAACACTGAAGCTTTCTTT. This chain links TRBV28 with TRBJ1-1; D not resolved. The germline V and J ends were trimmed by 3 bases and 1 base, with 18 bases remaining between them. From germline, CDR1 is MDHEN and CDR2 SYDVKM. The CDR3 length is 17 residues.